What follows is one TCR beta chain and its context. The data originate from a study of shared clonotypes between healthy human individuals. The data were produced by immunoSEQ multiplex PCR, yet TCRdb's version contains in-frame clones alone and is incomplete. The data contain hundreds of thousands of clones, approximately 73% of them singletons. Caucasian adults residing in Nashville, Tennessee made up all the donors. Per the germline V gene, CDR1 is SGHTA and CDR2 is FQGNSA. With 1 base removed from V and 9 bases from J, the gap between germline ends came to 9 bases. The CDR3 loop spans 12 amino acids.

This sequence was found in a woman aged 25 to 45 in good health. V and J are TRBV7-2 and TRBJ1-1; no clear D gene. The specimen sequenced was memory CD4+ T cells sorted from blood. Subset specified: CD45RA-negative fraction. CDR3 nucleotide sequence: TGTGCCAGCAGCTTAGGAGGGAGCAAAGCTTTCTTT. Translation: CASSLGGSKAFF.